This T cell receptor (beta chain) was obtained from a study of cytomegalovirus exposure and HLA in healthy donors. Study-level background: Tens of millions of unique TCRs, all from HLA-typed donors, were included in an early release of the data.

Study observations and caveats: Among the CMV-associated chains, three were confirmed in vitro as specific for CMV antigens.

The CDR3 covers 14 residues. Trimming took off 2 bases at V and 6 bases at J, with 8 bases between the two ends. Germline V lookup: CDR1 MNHEY, CDR2 SVGAGI. PCR employed 60 Vbeta and 13 Jbeta primers. Generated by immunoSEQ multiplex PCR, the TCRdb table keeps only in-frame clones and is missing some. The sample shows about 220,000 clones, 76% of them seen only once. Everyone who donated was a healthy bone marrow donor. This clone was seen a single time. Its antigen remains unknown. The chain recombines TRBV6-5 with TRBJ1-6; D call uncertain. The clonotype comes from a young man in good health and CMV-seronegative. The sequenced sample was PBMCs. The CDR3 loop is CASSYDAANSPLHF. The CDR3 region has the DNA TGTGCCAGCAGTTACGACGCGGCTAATTCACCCCTCCACTTT.